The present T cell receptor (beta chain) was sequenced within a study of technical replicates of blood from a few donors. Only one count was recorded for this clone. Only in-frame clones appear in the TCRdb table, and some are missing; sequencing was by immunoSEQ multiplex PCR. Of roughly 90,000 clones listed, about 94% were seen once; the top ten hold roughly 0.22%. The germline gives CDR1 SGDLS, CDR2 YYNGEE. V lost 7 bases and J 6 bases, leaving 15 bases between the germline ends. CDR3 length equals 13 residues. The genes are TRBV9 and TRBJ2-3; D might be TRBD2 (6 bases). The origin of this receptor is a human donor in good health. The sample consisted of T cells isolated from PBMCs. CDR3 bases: TGTGCCAGCTCCTTGGAGGGATTGGATACGCAGTATTTT. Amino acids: CASSLEGLDTQYF.